Listed here is a single TCR beta chain. Repertoires were generated with immunoSEQ multiplex PCR, while TCRdb's copy carries only in-frame clones and drops some. The repertoire includes 15,000 to 20,000 clones, roughly 88% of them detected once, and 5.8% sits in the top ten. V was clipped by 4 bases and J by 4 bases, with 20 bases between them. Germline CDR1 SGDLS, CDR2 YYNGEE. This CDR3 has 17 residues. This record belongs to a study of T cell changes during pregnancy in multiple sclerosis. This clonotype was obtained from a female donor in good health, enrolled as a control in a pregnancy study. The sample was CD8+ T cells from peripheral blood mononuclear cells, taken in the third trimester of pregnancy. V is TRBV9 and J is TRBJ2-2; TRBD2 is a possible D gene (7 bases). CDR3 sequence (DNA): TGTGCCAGCAGCCTTCCCCGGGCGGGGGCGAGCACCGGGGAGCTGTTTTTT. Its translation: CASSLPRAGASTGELFF. Full variable domain (remainder filled in from reference TRBV9 and TRBJ2-2): DSGVTQTPKHLITATGQRVTLRCSPRSGDLSVYWYQQSLDQGLQFLIQYYNGEERAKGNILERFSAQQFPDLHSELNLSSLELGDSALYFCASSLPRAGASTGELFFGEGSRLTVL.